The 14 T cell receptor beta chains given below trace back to one sample, sequenced in a study of shared clonotypes between healthy human individuals. The table came from immunoSEQ multiplex PCR; TCRdb's copy has only in-frame clones and leaves some out. Of about 2.1 million clones detected, just over 90% appear once; the ten largest clones hold 1.5% to 2%. CD8 cells regarded as naive lacked CD45RO, were positively chosen for CCR7, and omitted terminally differentiated effector memory CD45RA+ cells. Sequenced material: naive CD8+ T cells from PBMCs. These receptors originate from a young man in good health. Some clones in this sample may be carry-over from other donors' samples.

The chain employs TRBV4-3 and TRBJ2-1; 10 bases match TRBD2. The CDR3 is made up of 14 amino acids. CDR1 and CDR2 (germline): LGHNA, YSLEER. V shed 4 bases, J shed 5 bases, and the junction held 2 bases outside the gene matches. In nucleotides, the CDR3 is TGCGCCAGCAGCCGGGGGACTAGCGACAATGAGCAGTTCTTC. Amino acid sequence: CASSRGTSDNEQFF.

The chain couples TRBV19 to TRBJ1-2, with a weak D call TRBD1 (6 bases). Trimming took 1 base from V and 3 from J, leaving 12 bases between them. Germline V lookup: CDR1 LNHDA, CDR2 SQIVND (reference sequence). This CDR3 comprises 15 residues. The CDR3 here is CASSIGRGAYYGYTF. DNA of the CDR3: TGTGCCAGTAGTATAGGCCGGGGGGCATACTATGGCTACACCTTC.

The chain combines TRBV5-8 with TRBJ1-2, with D unresolved. Germline assignment: CDR1 SGHTS and CDR2 YDEGEE. Trimming shortened V by 1 base and J by 7 bases, and 2 bases separated the two germline ends. The CDR3 length is 10 residues. CDR3 residues: CASSLFGYTF. In DNA, the CDR3 is TGTGCCAGCAGCTTGTTTGGCTACACCTTC.

V gene TRBV27 combines with J gene TRBJ1-2; 8 bases map to TRBD1. Trimming at V came to 6 bases and at J to 7 bases, leaving 10 bases not matched to a gene. Germline V gene lookup returns CDR1 MNHEY and CDR2 SMNVEV (reference sequence). The CDR3 consists of 14 residues. CDR3 sequence: CASSRGQGVLGYTF. The CDR3 coding sequence is TGTGCCAGCAGCCGCGGACAGGGAGTACTTGGCTACACCTTC.

The chain links TRBV30 to TRBJ2-7, with D perhaps matching TRBD2 (5 bases). Germline V CDR1 and CDR2: GTSNPN, SVGIG (reference sequence). Trimming took 3 bases from V and 2 from J, leaving 14 bases between them. This CDR3 spans 14 amino acids. CDR3 amino acids: CAWSREGHTYEQYF. The DNA for the CDR3 is TGTGCCTGGAGCCGAGAGGGTCACACCTACGAGCAGTACTTC.

On this clone: Other nucleotide sequences from this sample produce the same CDR3. The CDR3 DNA sequence: TGTGCCAGCAGCTTAACCTCGGGCAGCTCCTACGAGCAGTACTTC. Encoded protein: CASSLTSGSSYEQYF. The gene calls are TRBV11-1 and TRBJ2-7, with D unresolved. The germline CDR1 and CDR2 sequences are SGHAT and FQDESV (reference sequence). The germline V and J ends were trimmed by 2 bases and 0 bases, with 11 bases remaining between them. This CDR3 region has 15 residues.

The V gene is TRBV27, the J gene TRBJ2-7, with 16 bases matching TRBD2. Trimming took 8 bases from V and 7 from J; bases not matched to a gene: 5. Germline loops: CDR1 MNHEY, CDR2 SMNVEV (reference sequence). The CDR3 has 14 residues. CDR3 coding DNA: TGTGCCAGCGGGGGACTAGCGGGAGGGGGAGAGCAGTACTTC. Translating gives CASGGLAGGGEQYF.

The chain carries TRBV28 and TRBJ1-2; 7 bases line up with TRBD1. The ends lost 1 base at V and 8 bases at J; junction bases unmatched: 7. The CDR3 extends over 14 amino acids. The germline V gene encodes CDR1 MDHEN and CDR2 SYDVKM. The CDR3 bases are TGTGCCAGCAGTTTATTAAGTCAGGGGGTGGGCTACACCTTC. This translates into CASSLLSQGVGYTF.

This clone was seen a single time. The chain joins TRBV25-1 to TRBJ2-1; D might be TRBD2 (6 bases). Per the germline V gene, CDR1 is MGHDK and CDR2 is SYGVNS. The CDR3 spans 16 residues. V lost 2 bases and J 0 bases, leaving 11 bases between the germline ends. The CDR3 DNA reads TGTGCCAGCAGTGAAGAGGCGGGAAGCTCCTACAATGAGCAGTTCTTC. Its protein product is CASSEEAGSSYNEQFF.

In the case of this clone: The same CDR3 also results from other DNA sequences found in this sample. The rearrangement joins TRBV28 to TRBJ2-3; TRBD1 or TRBD2 may be the D gene (5 bases each). CDR1 and CDR2 from the germline V gene are MDHEN and SYDVKM. This CDR3 has 13 amino acids. Trimming left V 5 bases short and J 5 bases short, with 11 bases between. The DNA for the CDR3 is TGTGCCAGCAGTCCTTCAGGGAGAGATACGCAGTATTTT. Translation gives CASSPSGRDTQYF.

As for this clone: This sample also contains other DNA sequences that code for the same CDR3. The rearrangement joins TRBV27 to TRBJ1-1; no definite D call. The germline CDR1 and CDR2 sequences are MNHEY and SMNVEV (reference sequence). This CDR3 spans 14 amino acids. V was clipped by 2 bases and J by 1 base, with 8 bases between them. The CDR3 nucleotides are TGTGCCAGCAGTTTAAGGCAGCCGAACACTGAAGCTTTCTTT. Protein sequence: CASSLRQPNTEAFF.

V gene TRBV19 combines with J gene TRBJ2-7; 9 positions match TRBD1. Germline V CDR1 and CDR2: LNHDA, SQIVND (reference sequence). J lost 7 bases, V lost 5 bases, and 6 bases had no gene match. CDR3 length equals 13 residues. The CDR3 spells CASSPGTGREQYF. CDR3 nucleotide sequence: TGTGCCAGTAGTCCTGGGACAGGGAGAGAGCAGTACTTC.

Details on this clone: The sample has other DNA sequences that encode this CDR3 too. The rearrangement uses TRBV4-3 and TRBJ1-2; no firm D call. With 1 base removed from V and 8 bases from J, the gap between germline ends came to 20 bases. Germline lookup yields CDR1 LGHNA and CDR2 YSLEER. There are 16 residues in the CDR3. In DNA, the CDR3 is TGCGCCAGCAGCCAAGCCTTTACGGTGCAGGCCTACGGCTACACCTTC. This gives the protein CASSQAFTVQAYGYTF.

The CDR3 protein is CASRTTGNEQFF. CDR3 DNA sequence: TGTGCCAGTAGAACCACTGGCAATGAGCAGTTCTTC. The V call is TRBV19, the J call TRBJ2-1; D is unclear. Germline V lookup: CDR1 LNHDA, CDR2 SQIVND (reference sequence). V was shortened by 6 bases and J by 6 bases, with 9 bases between the two germline ends. There are 12 residues in the CDR3.